A selection of T cell receptor beta chains follows, all from one sample in a study of neurological immune-mediated disorders. TCRdb passed the 5' RACE reads through MiXCR, listing each CDR3 protein once. Of around 46,000 distinct CDR3 sequences in the sample, more than 20% were seen once. The material sequenced was PBMCs. These receptors were taken from a woman aged 70-85 years in good health. Each CDR3 is given with its conserved first and last residue. The order of the fields is D gene, V gene, clone size, J gene, CDR3 protein, CDR3 DNA. A D gene is named only where the DNA matches it firmly. Some rows have no size entry. The others give once, few or many, or a class for an expanded clone.

NA	TRBV5-1	once	TRBJ2-3	CSSSLDNPDTQYF	TGCTCTAGCAGCTTGGATAATCCAGATACGCAGTATTTT
NA	TRBV4-2	many	TRBJ2-5	CASSQGANYLQETQYF	TGTGCCAGCAGCCAAGGTGCGAACTACCTACAAGAGACCCAGTACTTC
TRBD2	TRBV5-1	NA	TRBJ2-7	CASSLVPSGNYEQYF	TGCGCCAGCAGCTTGGTTCCTAGCGGGAACTACGAGCAGTACTTC
NA	TRBV20-1	many	TRBJ2-1	CSARDHGASSYNEQFF	TGCAGTGCTAGAGATCACGGGGCTAGCTCCTACAATGAGCAGTTCTTC
TRBD1	TRBV5-1	many	TRBJ2-7	CASSPSPGQGAYEQYF	TGCGCCAGCAGCCCAAGCCCAGGACAGGGGGCGTACGAGCAGTACTTC
NA	TRBV12-3/TRBV12-4	NA	TRBJ2-1	CASSFSDRSNEQFF	TGTGCCAGCAGTTTTTCGGACAGAAGCAATGAGCAGTTCTTC
NA	TRBV3-1	NA	TRBJ1-2	CASSRAQSQSTGYGYTF	TGTGCCAGCAGCCGGGCACAGAGTCAATCGACAGGCTATGGCTACACCTTC
NA	TRBV29-1	many	TRBJ2-7	CSVEVPNLRRSYEQYF	TGCAGCGTTGAAGTTCCGAACCTCAGGCGCTCCTACGAGCAGTACTTC
NA	TRBV2	NA	TRBJ1-1	CASSEAGRRGEGFF	TGTGCCAGCAGTGAAGCCGGACGGCGGGGTGAAGGTTTCTTT
NA	TRBV10-3	once	TRBJ2-3	CAIRGGDTQYF	TGTGCCATCAGGGGCGGAGATACGCAGTATTTT
TRBD1	TRBV7-2	many	TRBJ2-4	CASSLTGVKNIQYF	TGTGCCAGCAGCTTGACAGGGGTCAAAAACATTCAGTACTTC